The 25 T cell receptor beta chains reported below all come from one sample, sequenced in a study of blood T cell repertoires in COVID-19 (dated by TCRdb to the early 2020s). Library creation used the immunoSEQ multiplex PCR assay. TCRdb took over this immuneACCESS table, retaining in-frame rearrangements with V and J assigned. Such tables are incomplete; in checked studies, under half of the missing clones stem from an unresolved V gene, and the remainder is unexplained. The sample table holds over 150,000 clones, of which approximately 87% were seen once. 10% of the sample rests with the top ten. The sequenced material came from peripheral blood. Source of these receptors: a woman in her seventies with COVID-19, enrolled during active disease.

The V and J genes are TRBV30 and TRBJ1-2; 8 nucleotides match TRBD1. CDR3 size: 13 residues. The germline CDR1 and CDR2 sequences are GTSNPN and SVGIG (reference sequence). V lost 4 bases, J lost 4 bases, and 5 bases stayed unmatched. CDR3 protein: CAWTRGPSYGYTF. DNA for the CDR3: TGTGCCTGGACCAGGGGGCCGAGCTATGGCTACACCTTC.

V usage is TRBV7-8 and J usage is TRBJ2-2, with a weak D call TRBD2 (6 bases). The V gene's germline CDR1 is SGHVS and CDR2 FQNEAQ. The length of the CDR3 is 14 residues. Between the trimmed V and J ends, which lost 1 base and 6 bases, there was a span of 9 bases. CDR3 residues: CASSLDSSAGELFF. CDR3 sequence (DNA): TGTGCCAGCAGCTTAGATTCTAGCGCCGGGGAGCTGTTTTTT.

CDR3 loop: CATSGQLRGAAFF. The CDR3, as DNA: TGTGCCACCAGCGGCCAACTTCGGGGGGCCGCTTTCTTT. This chain joins TRBV15 and TRBJ1-1, with a tentative D call TRBD1 (6 bases). Per the germline V gene, CDR1 is LNHNV and CDR2 is YYDKDF (reference sequence). Trimming removed 5 bases from V and 11 bases from J, with 18 bases in between. This CDR3 is 13 amino acids long.

CDR3 protein: CARTPRRLVYNEQFF. The CDR3 DNA sequence: TGTGCCAGAACCCCCCGACGACTGGTCTACAATGAGCAGTTCTTC. The chain employs TRBV6-7 and TRBJ2-1, with D uncertain. TRBV6-7 belongs to the ORF category, with a function that is uncertain. The CDR3 has 15 amino acids. V lost 9 bases and J lost 3, with 18 bases in between.

The genes are TRBV5-1 and TRBJ1-6; D perhaps matches TRBD1 (5 bases). V shed 4 bases and J shed 5 bases, with 19 bases lying between them. The V gene's germline CDR1 is SGHRS and CDR2 YFSETQ. This CDR3 comprises 17 residues. The CDR3, as DNA: TGCGCCAGCAGCCCAGCGCCGGCAGGGTCCGATAATTCACCCCTCCACTTT. It specifies CASSPAPAGSDNSPLHF.

The chain has TRBV6-4 and TRBJ2-1, with a possible D match to TRBD2 (6 bases). CDR3 length equals 16 residues. Germline values: CDR1 MRHNA, CDR2 SNTAGT. V was trimmed by 6 bases and J by 7 bases, leaving 22 bases between them. CDR3 DNA: TGTGCCAGCAGCCGTGGTCCGGGACTCTTGGGGAATGAGCAGTTCTTC. Protein: CASSRGPGLLGNEQFF.

The chain recombines TRBV13 with TRBJ2-2, with D possibly matching TRBD1 (7 bases). Germline V lookup: CDR1 PRHDT, CDR2 FYEKMQ (reference sequence). The CDR3 is made up of 19 amino acids. Trimming removed 5 bases from V and 1 base from J, with 23 bases in between. CDR3: CASSHRGTGRLENTGELFF. DNA for the CDR3: TGTGCCAGCAGCCACAGGGGAACGGGGAGACTAGAGAACACCGGGGAGCTGTTTTTT.

CDR3 loop: CASLGQVNTGELFF. The CDR3 nucleotides read TGTGCCAGCCTCGGACAGGTCAACACCGGGGAGCTGTTTTTT. V gene TRBV28 combines with J gene TRBJ2-2; 7 nucleotides match TRBD1. The trim removed 8 bases at V and 2 bases at J, leaving 5 bases unmatched. The CDR3 extends over 14 amino acids. Germline CDR1 reads MDHEN; CDR2 reads SYDVKM. Looking up the rest from reference TRBV28 and TRBJ2-2 gives the full variable domain: DVKVTQSSRYLVKRTGEKVFLECVQDMDHENMFWYRQDPGLGLRLIYFSYDVKMKEKGDIPEGYSVSREKKERFSLILESASTNQTSMYLCASLGQVNTGELFFGEGSRLTVL.

This clone turned up a few times. The genes are TRBV3-1 (or the pseudogene TRBV3-2) and TRBJ2-2; 12 bases are shared with TRBD2. This CDR3 has 15 residues. Trimming cost V 3 bases and J 6 bases; bases outside gene matches: 2. The germline V gene has CDR1 LGHDT and CDR2 YNNKEL (reference sequence). For the CDR3, the DNA is TGTGCCAGCAGCCAGGCTAGCGGGGGGGCCGGGGAGCTGTTTTTT. This codes for CASSQASGGAGELFF.

This clone was counted between two and nine times. The genes are TRBV24-1 and TRBJ2-5, with 7 bases fitting TRBD1. Germline assignment: CDR1 KGHDR and CDR2 SFDVKD. Unmatched junction bases numbered 4, after V lost 2 bases and J lost 2 bases. This CDR3 region has 15 residues. As DNA, the CDR3 is TGTGCCACCAGTGATTGGGACAGTCATCAAGAGACCCAGTACTTC. Protein product: CATSDWDSHQETQYF.

This chain links TRBV28 with TRBJ1-3; TRBD1 matches at 8 bases. The CDR3 loop spans 18 amino acids. Germline-derived CDR1 and CDR2 are MDHEN and SYDVKM. J gave up 4 bases and V 3 bases, and 14 bases lay outside the gene matches. The CDR3 bases are TGTGCCAGCAGTTTTTCCAACTTTGGACAGGGCCCAGGAAACACCATATATTTT. This codes for CASSFSNFGQGPGNTIYF. Full variable domain (outside the CDR3, taken from reference TRBV28 and TRBJ1-3): DVKVTQSSRYLVKRTGEKVFLECVQDMDHENMFWYRQDPGLGLRLIYFSYDVKMKEKGDIPEGYSVSREKKERFSLILESASTNQTSMYLCASSFSNFGQGPGNTIYFGEGSWLTVV.

Only one count was recorded for this clone. The genes are TRBV20-1 and TRBJ2-5; TRBD2 is a possible D gene (5 bases). This CDR3 region has 11 residues. Germline V gene data show CDR1 as DFQATT and CDR2 as SNEGSKA (reference sequence). The V and J ends lost 6 bases and 5 bases respectively, with 10 bases between them. The CDR3 DNA follows: TGCAGTGCGCTACTAGGGGAGACCCAGTACTTC. Its protein product is CSALLGETQYF.

The chain carries TRBV9 and TRBJ1-6; D may be TRBD1 (5 bases). The germline CDR1 and CDR2 sequences are SGDLS and YYNGEE. This CDR3 is built from 15 residues. V was trimmed by 4 bases and J by 9 bases, leaving 17 bases between them. CDR3 sequence reads: CASSFRDSEGSPLHF. CDR3 coding DNA: TGTGCCAGCAGCTTCAGGGATTCGGAGGGTTCACCCCTCCACTTT.

The gene calls are TRBV29-1 and TRBJ1-1; a possible D gene is TRBD1 (5 bases). Germline V CDR1 and CDR2: SQVTM, ANQGSEA. The CDR3 contains 11 residues. V was shortened by 4 bases and J by 6 bases, with 9 bases between the two germline ends. CDR3: CSVGTGPEAFF. CDR3 nucleotide sequence: TGCAGCGTTGGAACAGGCCCTGAAGCTTTCTTT.

This clone was seen once. The gene calls are TRBV6-5 and TRBJ2-7; no clear D. CDR1 and CDR2 from the germline V gene are MNHEY and SVGAGI. With 6 bases removed from V and 9 bases from J, the gap between germline ends came to 18 bases. CDR3 length equals 13 residues. The DNA for the CDR3 is TGTGCCAGCAGATCTCCGGCCGAAGCGTTGCAGTACTTC. Its protein product is CASRSPAEALQYF.

The chain couples TRBV19 to TRBJ1-5, with 9 bases aligning to TRBD1. V dropped 5 bases and J dropped 7; count of bases not matched to a gene: 0. Germline V gives CDR1 LNHDA, CDR2 SQIVND (reference sequence). The CDR3 sequence is 12 residues long. DNA for the CDR3: TGTGCCAGTAGTGGGACAGGGCAGCCCCAGCATTTT. This gives the protein CASSGTGQPQHF.

The gene calls are TRBV2 and TRBJ1-1; TRBD1 is a possible D gene (6 bases). This CDR3 spans 15 amino acids. V was shortened by 5 bases and J by 0 bases, with 13 bases between the two germline ends. The germline V gene has CDR1 SNHLY and CDR2 FYNNEI. The CDR3 nucleotides read TGTGCCAGCAGTTTACAGGGAGTACTGAACACTGAAGCTTTCTTT. Translated, it gives CASSLQGVLNTEAFF.

The J gene is TRBJ2-3, the V gene TRBV28; 13 nucleotides match TRBD2. Germline CDR1 MDHEN, CDR2 SYDVKM. After removal of 4 bases from V and 0 bases from J, the junction contained 16 bases not matched to a gene. The CDR3 runs 21 residues. The CDR3 here is CASSSYRTSGGTHTSTDTQYF. In nucleotides, the CDR3 is TGTGCCAGCAGTTCCTATAGGACTAGCGGGGGTACCCATACGAGCACAGATACGCAGTATTTT.

The genes are TRBV7-3 and TRBJ2-1; 9 positions match TRBD2. With 5 bases clipped from V and 1 base from J, the junction kept 6 bases outside the gene matches. This CDR3 comprises 16 residues. CDR1 SGHTA and CDR2 FQGTGA come from the germline V gene. CDR3 DNA sequence: TGTGCCAGCAGCCTCCCGGGACTAGCATCCTACAATGAGCAGTTCTTC. As protein: CASSLPGLASYNEQFF.

The chain couples TRBV30 to TRBJ1-3; D not certain. The CDR3 length is 15 residues. Trimming stripped 2 bases from V and 3 bases from J, with 14 bases between. CDR1 and CDR2 from the germline V gene are GTSNPN and SVGIG (reference sequence). The CDR3 spells CAWSTKRSGGNTIYF. CDR3 nucleotide sequence: TGTGCCTGGAGTACTAAGCGTTCGGGTGGAAACACCATATATTTT.

The rearrangement joins TRBV28 to TRBJ1-2; D may be TRBD1 (6 bases). Germline V gene data show CDR1 as MDHEN and CDR2 as SYDVKM. V lost 3 bases, J lost 5 bases, and 13 bases lay in between. The CDR3 runs 14 residues. The CDR3 DNA sequence: TGTGCCAGCAGTTTCCAGGGGTACCCGTATGGCTACACCTTC. This encodes CASSFQGYPYGYTF.

The chain uses TRBV2 and TRBJ1-6, with unresolved D. The length of the CDR3 is 15 residues. CDR1 is SNHLY, CDR2 FYNNEI, per germline. V lost 1 base to trimming and J lost 5 bases, with 9 bases between them. CDR3 residues: CASSEGSGDNSPLHF. Here the CDR3 DNA reads TGTGCCAGCAGTGAAGGGAGCGGGGATAATTCACCCCTCCACTTT. The full variable domain, in which reference TRBV2 and TRBJ1-6 provide the parts outside the CDR3, is EPEVTQTPSHQVTQMGQEVILRCVPISNHLYFYWYRQILGQKVEFLVSFYNNEISEKSEIFDDQFSVERPDGSNFTLKIRSTKLEDSAMYFCASSEGSGDNSPLHFGNGTRLTVT.

This clone appeared a single time. The gene calls are TRBV4-1 and TRBJ2-1, with D perhaps TRBD2 (5 bases). Germline-derived CDR1 and CDR2 are MGHRA and YSYEKL. The V end lost 0 bases, the J end lost 5 bases, and 14 bases lay between the germline ends. The CDR3 totals 16 residues. CDR3 in DNA: TGCGCCAGCAGCCAAGATGACGGTAGCGCCGACAATGAGCAGTTCTTC. It is translated as CASSQDDGSADNEQFF.

The chain links TRBV5-1 to TRBJ2-2; 8 positions match TRBD2. The germline V gene encodes CDR1 SGHRS and CDR2 YFSETQ. This CDR3 has 16 residues. V lost 4 bases to trimming and J lost 1 base; unmatched junction nucleotides: 6. The DNA for the CDR3 is TGCGCCAGCAGCCCCGGGACTAGGGGGAACACCGGGGAGCTGTTTTTT. Amino acids: CASSPGTRGNTGELFF.

This chain joins TRBV2 and TRBJ1-2, with 7 bases identical to TRBD1. The CDR3 is 13 residues long. Losses at the gene ends were 8 bases for V and 4 bases for J; bases not matched to a gene: 7. From germline, CDR1 is SNHLY and CDR2 FYNNEI. DNA for the CDR3: TGTGCCAGCCATCCGGGACAGACCTATGGCTACACCTTC. As protein: CASHPGQTYGYTF.